This is a list of T cell receptor beta chains from one sample in a study of long-term antiretroviral therapy in people with HIV. Clones were read by immunoSEQ multiplex PCR, and TCRdb kept only the in-frame ones, dropping some. The repertoire holds 25,000 to 35,000 clones, about 94% seen once, with about 2.5% in the top ten. This specimen was unsorted PBMCs, taken about 7.2 years after starting antiretroviral therapy. The receptors shown here come from a man aged 45-60 years with HIV. The CDR3 runs from the conserved cysteine through the conserved F or W. D genes are given only for firm matches. Clone size, where shown, is once, few, many, or a class for clones that have expanded.

>TRBV4-2|-|TRBJ2-2|-
CASSQEGQSTGELFF
TGTGCCAGCAGCCAGGAGGGACAGAGCACCGGGGAGCTGTTTTTT
>TRBV27|-|TRBJ2-6|-
CASSLDPQAGANVLTF
TGTGCCAGCAGTTTAGACCCCCAAGCTGGGGCCAACGTCCTGACTTTC
>TRBV4-3|-|TRBJ1-3|few
CASSPNLGAYSGNTIYF
TGCGCCAGCAGCCCGAATCTCGGGGCCTACTCTGGAAACACCATATATTTT
>TRBV30|TRBD2|TRBJ2-1|-
CAWSVGGGYNEQFF
TGTGCCTGGAGTGTTGGGGGAGGGTACAATGAGCAGTTCTTC
>TRBV11-2|-|TRBJ2-1|-
CASSFQPKGTNEQFF
TGTGCCAGCAGTTTTCAACCGAAGGGGACCAATGAGCAGTTCTTC
>TRBV6-1|-|TRBJ2-3|-
CASSRRIDTQYF
TGTGCCAGCAGTCGTAGGATAGATACGCAGTATTTT
>TRBV2|-|TRBJ1-1|-
CASSDRLNTEAFF
TGTGCCAGCAGTGACAGGCTGAACACTGAAGCTTTCTTT
>TRBV7-2|-|TRBJ2-5|-
CASSSGTDLQETQYF
TGTGCCAGCAGCTCCGGGACGGACCTACAAGAGACCCAGTACTTC
>TRBV11-3|-|TRBJ2-7|-
CASSLVLGTTYEQYF
TGTGCCAGCAGCTTAGTTTTGGGAACCACCTACGAGCAGTACTTC
>TRBV6-6|-|TRBJ2-3|-
CASSYGTTDTQYF
TGTGCCAGCAGTTACGGGACCACAGATACGCAGTATTTT
>TRBV18|TRBD1|TRBJ1-6|-
CASSPGTGNNSPLHF
TGTGCCAGCTCACCAGGGACAGGGAATAATTCACCCCTCCACTTT
>TRBV4-3|-|TRBJ2-3|-
CASKADPRTDTQYF
TGCGCCAGCAAAGCGGACCCACGCACAGATACGCAGTATTTT
>TRBV29-1|TRBD1|TRBJ1-1|-
CSGTGEMNTEAFF
TGCAGCGGAACAGGGGAGATGAACACTGAAGCTTTCTTT
>TRBV7-9|TRBD1|TRBJ1-2|-
CASSPRTGGEGYGYTF
TGTGCCAGCAGCCCCCGGACAGGGGGCGAGGGCTATGGCTACACCTTC
>TRBV2|TRBD1|TRBJ1-5|-
CASSEEAGGSNQPQHF
TGTGCCAGCAGTGAAGAGGCAGGGGGGAGCAATCAGCCCCAGCATTTT
>TRBV7-3|TRBD2|TRBJ2-3|-
CASSPGTSGGDDTQYF
TGTGCCAGCAGCCCCGGGACTAGCGGGGGGGACGATACGCAGTATTTT
>TRBV5-4|TRBD1|TRBJ2-2|-
CASSLGGTGNTGELFF
TGTGCCAGCAGCTTGGGCGGGACAGGGAACACCGGGGAGCTGTTTTTT
>TRBV5-1|TRBD1|TRBJ2-5|-
CASSSTGVEETQYF
TGCGCCAGCAGCTCGACAGGGGTTGAAGAGACCCAGTACTTC
>TRBV18|-|TRBJ1-6|-
CASSPTDRPLHF
TGTGCCAGCTCACCCACCGACAGGCCCCTCCACTTT
>TRBV30|TRBD1|TRBJ1-2|few
CAWSPTGGSGYTF
TGTGCCTGGAGCCCCACAGGGGGCAGTGGCTACACCTTC
>TRBV7-2|-|TRBJ2-1|-
CASSQTRNEQFF
TGTGCCAGCAGCCAAACTAGAAATGAGCAGTTCTTC
>TRBV5-4|TRBD1|TRBJ1-4|once
CASSKGQGAPPTNEKLFF
TGTGCCAGCAGCAAAGGACAGGGGGCTCCCCCAACTAATGAAAAACTGTTTTTT
>TRBV10-3|TRBD2|TRBJ2-1|-
CATGLAGRSSYNEQFF
TGTGCCACCGGACTAGCGGGGAGGAGCTCCTACAATGAGCAGTTCTTC
>TRBV4-2|-|TRBJ1-1|-
CASSQELATRGTEAFF
TGTGCCAGCAGCCAAGAACTGGCAACCAGGGGAACTGAAGCTTTCTTT
>TRBV28|-|TRBJ1-1|-
CASSINQGYTEAFF
TGTGCCAGCAGCATAAATCAGGGATACACTGAAGCTTTCTTT
>TRBV5-1|TRBD1|TRBJ1-1|-
CASIRGTENTEAFF
TGCGCCAGCATCCGAGGGACAGAGAACACTGAAGCTTTCTTT
>TRBV4-1|-|TRBJ1-6|-
CASSQLDMGLTYNSPLHF
TGCGCCAGCAGCCAGCTAGATATGGGGTTGACCTATAATTCACCCCTCCACTTT
>TRBV14|-|TRBJ1-6|-
CASSPRSFNSPLHF
TGTGCCAGCAGCCCCCGTTCGTTTAATTCACCCCTCCACTTT
>TRBV30|-|TRBJ1-5|few
CAWSVQGGQPQHF
TGTGCCTGGAGTGTACAGGGAGGGCAGCCCCAGCATTTT
>TRBV21-1|-|TRBJ2-3|-
CASRPGQGAEDTQYF
TGTGCCAGCAGACCGGGACAGGGTGCCGAAGATACGCAGTATTTT
>TRBV7-2|TRBD1|TRBJ2-5|-
CASRPGTGKETQYF
TGTGCCAGCAGACCCGGGACAGGGAAAGAGACCCAGTACTTC